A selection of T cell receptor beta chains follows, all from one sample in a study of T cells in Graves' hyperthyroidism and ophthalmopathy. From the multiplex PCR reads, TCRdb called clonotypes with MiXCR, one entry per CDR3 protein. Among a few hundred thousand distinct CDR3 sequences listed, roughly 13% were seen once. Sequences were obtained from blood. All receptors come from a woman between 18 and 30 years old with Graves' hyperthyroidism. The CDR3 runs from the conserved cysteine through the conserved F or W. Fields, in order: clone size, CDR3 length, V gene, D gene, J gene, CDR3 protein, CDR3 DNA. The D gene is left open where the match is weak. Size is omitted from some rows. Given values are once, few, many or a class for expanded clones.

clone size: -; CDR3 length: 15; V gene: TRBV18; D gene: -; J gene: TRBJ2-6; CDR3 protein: CASSPLRSGVNVLTF; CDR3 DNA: TGTGCCAGCTCACCCCTAAGGTCTGGGGTCAACGTCCTGACTTTC
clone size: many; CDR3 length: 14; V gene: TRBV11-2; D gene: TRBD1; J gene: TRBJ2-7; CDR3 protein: CASSVQGARYEQYF; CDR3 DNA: TGTGCCAGCAGCGTACAGGGGGCAAGATACGAGCAGTACTTC
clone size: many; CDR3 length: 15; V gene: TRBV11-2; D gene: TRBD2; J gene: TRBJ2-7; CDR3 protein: CASSLGTSGFYEQYF; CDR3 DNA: TGTGCCAGCAGCTTGGGGACTAGCGGTTTCTACGAGCAGTACTTC
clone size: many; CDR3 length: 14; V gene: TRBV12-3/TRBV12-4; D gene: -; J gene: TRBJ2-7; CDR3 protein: CASSPTELSYEQYF; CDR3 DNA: TGTGCCAGCAGTCCCACAGAACTCTCCTACGAGCAGTACTTC
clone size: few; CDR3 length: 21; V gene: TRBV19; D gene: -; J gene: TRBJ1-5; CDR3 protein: CASSISSWSLAAGISNQPQHF; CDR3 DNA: TGTGCCAGTAGTATATCGTCCTGGTCTCTGGCTGCCGGTATTAGCAATCAGCCCCAGCATTTT
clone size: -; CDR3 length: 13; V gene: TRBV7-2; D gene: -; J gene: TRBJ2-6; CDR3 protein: CASTSSGANVLTF; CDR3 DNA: TGTGCCAGCACCAGCTCTGGGGCCAACGTCCTGACTTTC
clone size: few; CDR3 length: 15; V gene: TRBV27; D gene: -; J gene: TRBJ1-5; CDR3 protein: CASSLFPGRDQPQHF; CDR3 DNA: TGTGCCAGCAGTTTATTTCCGGGAAGAGATCAGCCCCAGCATTTT
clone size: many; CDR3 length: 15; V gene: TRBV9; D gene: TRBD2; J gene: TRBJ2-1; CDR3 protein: CASSEAGTSGNEQFF; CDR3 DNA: TGTGCCAGCAGCGAAGCCGGGACTAGCGGCAATGAGCAGTTCTTC
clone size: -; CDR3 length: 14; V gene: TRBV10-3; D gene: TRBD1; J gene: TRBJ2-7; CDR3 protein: CAISIRDSTYEQYF; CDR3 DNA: TGTGCCATCAGTATAAGGGACAGTACCTACGAGCAGTACTTC
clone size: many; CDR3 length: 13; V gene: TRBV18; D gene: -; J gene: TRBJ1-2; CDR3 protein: CASSPRGLGGYTF; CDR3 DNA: TGTGCCAGCTCACCACGAGGTTTAGGTGGCTACACCTTC
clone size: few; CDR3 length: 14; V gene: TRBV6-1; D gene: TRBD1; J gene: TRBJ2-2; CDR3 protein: CASSGTGGTGELFF; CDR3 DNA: TGTGCCAGCAGTGGGACAGGGGGCACCGGGGAGCTGTTTTTT
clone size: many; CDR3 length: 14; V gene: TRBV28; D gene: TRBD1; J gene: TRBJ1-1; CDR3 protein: CASRDRLMNTEAFF; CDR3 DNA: TGTGCCAGCAGGGACAGGTTGATGAACACTGAAGCTTTCTTT
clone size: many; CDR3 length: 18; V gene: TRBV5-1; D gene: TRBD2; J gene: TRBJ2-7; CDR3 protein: CASSLPGLAGGPHNEQYF; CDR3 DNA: TGCGCCAGCAGCCTCCCGGGACTAGCGGGAGGGCCGCACAACGAGCAGTACTTC
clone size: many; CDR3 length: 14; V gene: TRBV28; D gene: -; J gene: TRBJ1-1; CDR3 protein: CASSQGGTNTEAFF; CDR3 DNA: TGTGCCAGCAGTCAAGGGGGGACCAACACTGAAGCTTTCTTT
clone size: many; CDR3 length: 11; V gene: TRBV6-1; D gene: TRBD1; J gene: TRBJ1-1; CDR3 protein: CASSTGTGAFF; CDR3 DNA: TGTGCCAGCAGCACAGGGACAGGTGCTTTCTTT
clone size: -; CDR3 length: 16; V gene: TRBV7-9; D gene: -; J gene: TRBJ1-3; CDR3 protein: CASSFSLTRAGNTIYF; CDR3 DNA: TGTGCCAGCAGCTTCTCTCTAACGAGGGCTGGAAACACCATATATTTT
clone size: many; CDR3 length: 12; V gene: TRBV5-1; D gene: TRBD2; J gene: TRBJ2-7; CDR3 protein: CASSAGAYEQYF; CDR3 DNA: TGCGCCAGCTCCGCGGGAGCGTACGAGCAGTACTTC
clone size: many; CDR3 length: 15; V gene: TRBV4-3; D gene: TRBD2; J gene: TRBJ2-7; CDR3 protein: CASSQDRGRAYEQYF; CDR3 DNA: TGCGCCAGCAGCCAAGATCGCGGGAGAGCCTACGAGCAGTACTTC
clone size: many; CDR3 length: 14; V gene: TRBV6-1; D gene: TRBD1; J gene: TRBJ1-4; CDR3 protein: CASSYGQVNEKLFF; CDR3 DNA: TGTGCCAGCAGTTACGGACAGGTTAATGAAAAACTGTTTTTT
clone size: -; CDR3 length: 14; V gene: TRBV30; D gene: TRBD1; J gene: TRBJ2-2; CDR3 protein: CAWIGQANTGELFF; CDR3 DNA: TGTGCCTGGATTGGACAGGCGAACACCGGGGAGCTGTTTTTT